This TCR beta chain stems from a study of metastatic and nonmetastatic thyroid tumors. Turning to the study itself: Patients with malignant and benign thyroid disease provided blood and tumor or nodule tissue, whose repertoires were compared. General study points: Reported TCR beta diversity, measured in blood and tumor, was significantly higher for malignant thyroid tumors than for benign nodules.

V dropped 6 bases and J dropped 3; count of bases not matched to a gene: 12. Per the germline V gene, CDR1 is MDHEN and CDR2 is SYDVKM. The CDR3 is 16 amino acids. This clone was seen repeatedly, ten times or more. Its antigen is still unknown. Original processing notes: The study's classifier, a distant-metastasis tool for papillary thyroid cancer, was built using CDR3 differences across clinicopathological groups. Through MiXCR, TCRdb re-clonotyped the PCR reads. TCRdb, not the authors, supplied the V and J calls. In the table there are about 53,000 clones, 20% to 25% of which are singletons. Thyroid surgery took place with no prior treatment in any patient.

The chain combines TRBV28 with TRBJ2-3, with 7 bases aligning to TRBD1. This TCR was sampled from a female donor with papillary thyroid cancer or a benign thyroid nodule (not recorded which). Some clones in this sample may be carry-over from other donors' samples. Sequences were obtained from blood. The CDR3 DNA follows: TGTGCCAGCAGCTATCTTACACAGGGGTTGACAGATACGCAGTATTTT. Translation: CASSYLTQGLTDTQYF.